The 8 T cell receptor beta chains given below trace back to one sample, sequenced in a study of blood T cells in healthy people across ages. Then a second PCR, running about 6 to 11 cycles, was carried out with a sample-barcoded 5' primer and a J-beta primer mix. Using its own MiXCR run on the 5' RACE reads, TCRdb lists one record per CDR3 protein. The sample holds roughly 1.4 million distinct CDR3 sequences, roughly 59% seen once. Sequencing was performed on blood. The origin of the receptors is a man between 18 and 29 years old in good health.

This clonotype was seen only a few times. The CDR3 DNA reads TGTGCCAGCAGCACGACGGGACAGCCCTACGAGCAGTACTTC. Translating it yields CASSTTGQPYEQYF. The V gene is TRBV14, the J gene TRBJ2-7; 7 bases map to TRBD1. This CDR3 has 14 residues. The germline V gene encodes CDR1 SGHDN and CDR2 FVKESK. The trim removed 5 bases at V and 2 bases at J, leaving 6 bases unmatched.

This clonotype was counted between two and nine times. Compared with germline, one end of the junction differs, possibly owing to a read error. The rearrangement uses TRBV4-1 and TRBJ2-6; no reliable D call. The CDR3 runs 15 residues. CDR1 is MGHRA, CDR2 YSYEKL, per germline. The CDR3 sequence is CASSQVQQGANVLTF. CDR3 in DNA: TGTGCCAGCAGCCAGGTTCAGCAGGGGGCCAACGTCCTGACTTTC.

The chain is built from TRBV2 and TRBJ2-7, with TRBD1 matching over 10 bases. Germline V CDR1 and CDR2: SNHLY, FYNNEI. With 6 bases clipped from V and 2 bases from J, the junction kept 4 bases outside the gene matches. The CDR3 loop spans 14 amino acids. DNA of the CDR3: TGTGCCAGCAGGACGGGACAGGGGACCTACGAGCAGTACTTC. Its protein is CASRTGQGTYEQYF.

The rearrangement joins TRBV20-1 to TRBJ2-1, with TRBD2 matching 9 bases. The CDR3 is 16 residues long. Germline V gene lookup returns CDR1 DFQATT and CDR2 SNEGSKA (reference sequence). V lost 3 bases and J lost 8; bases outside the gene matches: 14. CDR3 region: CSASPTPGGRAYEQFF. The CDR3 coding sequence is TGCAGTGCTAGCCCAACCCCTGGCGGGAGGGCATATGAGCAGTTCTTC.

This sequence joins TRBV5-1 and TRBJ2-2; D is undetermined. V lost 1 base to trimming and J lost 5 bases, with 12 bases between them. The CDR3 contains 15 residues. Germline V gives CDR1 SGHRS, CDR2 YFSETQ. The CDR3: CASSLLEVRTGELFF. In DNA form, the CDR3 reads TGCGCCAGCAGCTTGTTGGAAGTAAGGACCGGGGAGCTGTTTTTT.

V is TRBV7-6 and J is TRBJ2-2; D perhaps matches TRBD2 (5 bases). The CDR3 consists of 16 residues. Trimming stripped 1 base from V and 5 bases from J, with 14 bases between. Germline V CDR1 and CDR2: SGHVS, FNYEAQ. CDR3 region: CASSLGPGSETGELFF. DNA of the CDR3: TGTGCCAGCAGCTTAGGACCGGGATCGGAGACCGGGGAGCTGTTTTTT. Full variable domain (outside the CDR3, taken from reference TRBV7-6 and TRBJ2-2): GAGVSQSPRYKVTKRGQDVALRCDPISGHVSLYWYRQALGQGPEFLTYFNYEAQQDKSGLPNDRFSAERPEGSISTLTIQRTEQRDSAMYRCASSLGPGSETGELFFGEGSRLTVL.

The rearrangement joins TRBV13 to TRBJ1-1; a weak D match, TRBD1 (5 bases). V was pared by 5 bases and J by 9 bases, with 19 bases between. Looked up from germline, CDR1 is PRHDT and CDR2 is FYEKMQ (reference sequence). This CDR3 comprises 14 residues. The CDR3 DNA follows: TGTGCCAGCAGCACAAGGGGCACCACCATAAAAGCTTTCTTT. This encodes CASSTRGTTIKAFF.

Here the CDR3 reads CASRPTSGSQFF. The CDR3 DNA sequence: TGTGCCAGCAGACCGACTAGCGGGTCGCAGTTCTTC. This sequence joins TRBV2 and TRBJ2-1; 10 positions match TRBD2. The CDR3 contains 12 residues. V gave up 6 bases and J gave up 12 bases; unmatched junction bases: 5. Per germline, CDR1 SNHLY and CDR2 FYNNEI.